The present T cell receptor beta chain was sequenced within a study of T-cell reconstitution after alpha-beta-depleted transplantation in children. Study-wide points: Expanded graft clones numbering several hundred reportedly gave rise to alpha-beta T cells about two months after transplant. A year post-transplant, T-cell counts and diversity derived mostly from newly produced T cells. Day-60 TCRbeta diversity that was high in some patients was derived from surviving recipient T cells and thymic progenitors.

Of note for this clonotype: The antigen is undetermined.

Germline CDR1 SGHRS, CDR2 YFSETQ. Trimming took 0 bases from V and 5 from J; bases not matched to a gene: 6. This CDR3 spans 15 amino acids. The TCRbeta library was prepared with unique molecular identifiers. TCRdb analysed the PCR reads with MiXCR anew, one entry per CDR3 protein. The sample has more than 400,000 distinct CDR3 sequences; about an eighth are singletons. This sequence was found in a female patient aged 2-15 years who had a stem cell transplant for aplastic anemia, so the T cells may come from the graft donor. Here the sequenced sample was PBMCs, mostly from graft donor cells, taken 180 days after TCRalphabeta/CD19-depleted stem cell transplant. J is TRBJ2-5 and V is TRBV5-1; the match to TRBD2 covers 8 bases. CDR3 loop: CASSLAGGPEETQYF. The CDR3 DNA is TGCGCCAGCAGCTTGGCGGGAGGGCCAGAGGAGACCCAGTACTTC.